This T cell receptor beta chain appears in the sequencing data of a study of sequential checkpoint blockade in melanoma. Profiling relied on immunoSEQ multiplex PCR, and the TCRdb table lists in-frame clones only, not all of them. The table includes around 18,000 clones, 65% to 85% detected once. A remark on this clone: At one end the junction does not follow the germline gene, possibly because of a read error.

Treatment described: randomized to nivolumab then ipilimumab (arm A) or the reverse (arm B). The source is a human donor with melanoma. Source: CD8+ T cells sorted from blood (inferred from file names), taken from a patient given nivolumab and ipilimumab in sequence.

The CDR3 DNA reads as TGTGCTAGCAGCCCCCGGGGGGGGAATGAGCAGTTCTTC. It codes for CASSPRGGNEQFF. The chain has TRBV7-7 and TRBJ2-1; TRBD2 matches at 8 bases. This CDR3 has 13 amino acids. Germline V gives CDR1 SSHAT, CDR2 FNYEAQ (reference sequence). The full variable domain, rest sourced from reference TRBV7-7 and TRBJ2-1, is GAGVSQSPRYKVTKRGQDVTLRCDPISSHATLYWYQQALGQGPEFLTYFNYEAQPDKSGLPSDRFSAERPEGSISTLTIQRTEQRDSAMYRCASSPRGGNEQFFGPGTRLTVL.